This is a list of T cell receptor beta chains from one sample in a study of T cells after yellow fever vaccination. Each CDR3 protein gets one entry after TCRdb re-called the 5' RACE reads with MiXCR. There are around 310,000 distinct CDR3 sequences in the sample; 3.6% occur only once, and around 22% lies in the top ten. The source material was PBMCs, sampled on the day of the yellow fever booster vaccination. The receptor source for this set is a man between 18 and 29 years old who received the YFV17D yellow fever vaccine. Each CDR3 is given with its conserved first and last residue. The order of the fields is clone size, V gene, D gene, J gene, CDR3 DNA, CDR3 protein. The D gene is left open where the match is weak. Rows give clone size only sometimes, using once, few, many, or a class for an expanded clone.

few	TRBV7-2	TRBD1	TRBJ1-2	TGTGCCAGCAGCCCGTCCCGGGACAGGGTTCCTGGGGGCTACACCTTC	CASSPSRDRVPGGYTF
many	TRBV7-7	-	TRBJ2-5	TGTGCCAGCAGCGCTTGGAAGGAGACCCAGTACTTC	CASSAWKETQYF
-	TRBV30	TRBD1	TRBJ2-1	TGTGCCTGGAGTGCAGACCCGGGACAGTTTCGCTACAATGAGCAGTTCTTC	CAWSADPGQFRYNEQFF
few	TRBV5-6	-	TRBJ1-5	TGTGCCAGCAGCAGATACAGGGTTCAGCCCCAGCATTTT	CASSRYRVQPQHF
few	TRBV6-5	-	TRBJ1-2	TGTGCCAGCAGTTTGTCGGAGCAGGGCGGCTACACCTTC	CASSLSEQGGYTF
-	TRBV18	TRBD1	TRBJ1-1	TGTGCCAGCTCACCACGAAACCTCAGGGGGCTTGGCACTGAAGCTTTCTTT	CASSPRNLRGLGTEAFF
many	TRBV6-5	-	TRBJ1-2	TGTGCCAGCAGTTACTCGAGGCAGTCCTATGGCTACACCTTC	CASSYSRQSYGYTF
-	TRBV20-1	-	TRBJ2-1	TGCAGTGCTAGAGACCCGGGACGGGGGAAATACAATGAGCAGTTCTTC	CSARDPGRGKYNEQFF
-	TRBV19	-	TRBJ1-2	TGTGCCAGTAGTATGGGCATCAATGGCTACACCTTC	CASSMGINGYTF
many	TRBV12-3/TRBV12-4	-	TRBJ1-1	TGTGCCAGCACCGAGATCGTCGGGAGTGAAGCTTTCTTT	CASTEIVGSEAFF
-	TRBV5-6	-	TRBJ1-4	TGTGCCAGCAGCTTGGTGGTGGAGGGGGAAGAAAAACTGTTTTTT	CASSLVVEGEEKLFF
many	TRBV3-1	-	TRBJ2-1	TGTGCCAGCAGCCAGAGCAGAACTAACTACAATGAGCAGTTCTTC	CASSQSRTNYNEQFF
-	TRBV3-1	-	TRBJ1-3	TGTGCCAGCAGCCAAGAGGTACCCCGCTCCGGAAACACCATATATTTT	CASSQEVPRSGNTIYF
-	TRBV18	-	TRBJ1-5	TGTGCCAGCTCACCACCGGCAGGGGTAGGAAATCAGCCACAGCATTTT	CASSPPAGVGNQPQHF
many	TRBV7-6	-	TRBJ2-1	TGTGCCAGCAGCTCCAAGGACAGCTCCTACAATGAGCAGTTCTTC	CASSSKDSSYNEQFF
-	TRBV30	-	TRBJ1-5	TGTGCCTGGAGTGGGGGTTCGGCGAGCAATCAGCCCCAGCATTTT	CAWSGGSASNQPQHF
many	TRBV7-2	-	TRBJ2-2	TGTGCCAGCAGCTTACAACGGGGTGGCGGGGAGCTGTTTTTT	CASSLQRGGGELFF
-	TRBV29-1	-	TRBJ1-1	TGCTGCGTAGCCGGGACACCCTTGGGGGCTTTCTTT	CCVAGTPLGAFF
many	TRBV4-1	TRBD1	TRBJ1-5	TGCGCCAGCAGCCGGGACAGTTCGCATCAGCCCCAGCATTTT	CASSRDSSHQPQHF
many	TRBV29-1	-	TRBJ1-1	TGCAGCGTTACAGTGTACATGAACACTGAAGCTTTCTTT	CSVTVYMNTEAFF
-	TRBV19	TRBD1	TRBJ2-1	TGTGCCAGTAGTCTCCGGGACAGAGACAATGAGCAGTTCTTC	CASSLRDRDNEQFF
few	TRBV5-4	-	TRBJ2-3	TGTGCCAGCAGCTTGGCCAGCGCTAGCACAGATACGCAGTATTTT	CASSLASASTDTQYF
many	TRBV3-1	-	TRBJ1-1	TGTGCCAGCAGCCATCCCGACAGGTATAACACTGAAGCTTTCTTT	CASSHPDRYNTEAFF
few	TRBV19	-	TRBJ1-4	TGTGCCAGTAGTCGCCGGGAGGAAAAACTGTTTTTT	CASSRREEKLFF
few	TRBV9	-	TRBJ1-1	TGTGCCAGCAGCGTAGGGGGCCGCACTGAAGCTTTCTTT	CASSVGGRTEAFF
few	TRBV7-2	-	TRBJ1-1	TGTGCCAGCAGCTCACATGGGGGGCTGGGGACTGAAGCTTTCTTT	CASSSHGGLGTEAFF
many	TRBV25-1	-	TRBJ2-3	TGTGCCAGCGGGCAGGGTACAGCAGATACGCAGTATTTT	CASGQGTADTQYF
few	TRBV12-3/TRBV12-4	TRBD1	TRBJ2-7	TGTGCCAGCAGTTTAGCGTTGACAGGGGAGTTATACGAGCAGTACTTC	CASSLALTGELYEQYF
many	TRBV24-1	-	TRBJ2-2	TGTGCCACCAGTGACCCCGCTGGGACCGGGGAGCTGTTTTTT	CATSDPAGTGELFF
-	TRBV24-1	TRBD1	TRBJ2-5	TGTGCCACCAGTGAGGCCGGGACAGGGCCCCAAGAGACCCAGTACTTC	CATSEAGTGPQETQYF
few	TRBV19	-	TRBJ2-7	TGTGCCAGTAGATCGGGGAGTTACGAGCAGTACTTC	CASRSGSYEQYF
many	TRBV29-1	-	TRBJ2-3	TGCAGCCTTAGGGGGGTGAGGGATACGCAGTATTTT	CSLRGVRDTQYF
many	TRBV6-1	-	TRBJ2-5	TGTGCCAGCAGTGACCCTGTGAGGGGGGGCACCCAAGAGACCCAGTACTTC	CASSDPVRGGTQETQYF
many	TRBV7-2	TRBD1	TRBJ1-5	TGTGCCAGCAGCCAGGACAGGGCCCAGCCCCAGCATTTT	CASSQDRAQPQHF
many	TRBV5-5	TRBD1	TRBJ1-2	TGTGCCAGCAGCGCAGACAGGGTTGGCTACACCTTC	CASSADRVGYTF
many	TRBV7-2	TRBD2	TRBJ2-3	TGTGCCAGCACCACTTACCTAGCGGGGGGGTTAACGCAGTATTTT	CASTTYLAGGLTQYF
many	TRBV5-1	TRBD2	TRBJ2-5	TGCGCCAGCAGCTTGGCCGGGAGGGGGGCCATTCAAGAGACCCAGTACTTC	CASSLAGRGAIQETQYF
-	TRBV5-1	-	TRBJ1-2	TGCGCCAGCAGATCTCTCAGGGACGCCTATGGCTACACCTTC	CASRSLRDAYGYTF
-	TRBV18	-	TRBJ1-1	TGTGCCAGCTCACCCGGACAGCGACCCGACCCGAACACTGAAGCTTTCTTT	CASSPGQRPDPNTEAFF
-	TRBV9	TRBD1	TRBJ2-1	TGTGCCAGCAGCGTAGGAGGGGGCCCCAATGAGCAGTTCTTC	CASSVGGGPNEQFF
many	TRBV5-1	TRBD1	TRBJ1-1	TGCGCCAGCAGCCCTCCGGGACAGGGTACGAACACTGAAGCTTTCTTT	CASSPPGQGTNTEAFF
many	TRBV5-1	TRBD2	TRBJ2-3	TGCGCCAGCAGCTTGGCTCCTACTAGCGGGGGGGCAGATACGCAGTATTTT	CASSLAPTSGGADTQYF
many	TRBV5-1	TRBD1	TRBJ2-5	TGCGCCAGCAGCTTGTCCCCGGGACAGCAAGAGACCCAGTACTTC	CASSLSPGQQETQYF
many	TRBV11-2	TRBD2	TRBJ2-3	TGTGCCAGCAGCTTTCTCTCGACTAGCGGGGGGACAGATACGCAGTATTTT	CASSFLSTSGGTDTQYF